The clone carrying this T cell receptor beta chain came up a few times. Unique molecular identifiers were built into the TCRbeta library. Each CDR3 protein gets one entry after TCRdb re-called the PCR reads with MiXCR. The data show 600,000 to 700,000 distinct CDR3 sequences, 16% seen once. CDR3 size: 15 residues. Germline CDR1 is SGHRS and CDR2 is YFSETQ. Trimming removed 4 bases from V and 4 bases from J; junction bases left unmatched: 8. This specimen belongs to a study of T-cell reconstitution after alpha-beta-depleted transplantation in children. The rearrangement links TRBV5-1 to TRBJ2-3, with 8 nucleotides matching TRBD1. The sample was PBMCs from the stem cell graft donor, taken from the stem cell graft. This sequence was found in a human donor who donated a stem cell graft to a child with acute myeloid leukemia. The CDR3 DNA is TGCGCCAGCAGCGTTCAGGGGGCCGCTTCAGATACGCAGTATTTT. As protein: CASSVQGAASDTQYF.